One T cell receptor beta chain is described in this entry. What it binds is not known. This entry belongs to a study of CD8 T cells in ankylosing spondylitis. The study, taken as a whole, reports: A subset of motif variants has previously been described in the synovial fluid and blood of reactive arthritis. Apparently characteristic of ankylosing spondylitis blood was a TCR beta motif (roughly eight highly homologous variants).

Looked up from germline, CDR1 is DFQATT and CDR2 is SNEGSKA (reference sequence). This CDR3 spans 21 amino acids. Trimming at V came to 6 bases and at J to 0 bases, leaving 23 bases not matched to a gene. TCRdb reanalysed the 5' RACE reads using MiXCR and keeps one entry per CDR3 protein. The sample carries a few hundred thousand distinct CDR3 sequences, approximately 20% recorded once. The source is a male donor with ankylosing spondylitis. The sequencing input was blood, either unsorted or a sorted T cell fraction (not recorded which). The chain joins TRBV20-1 to TRBJ2-1, with 10 bases lining up with TRBD2. CDR3 loop: CSADPTEKREGAPSSYNEQFF. For the CDR3, the DNA is TGCAGTGCCGACCCGACTGAGAAGCGGGAGGGTGCCCCGAGCTCCTACAATGAGCAGTTCTTC.